The clone carrying this TCR beta chain occurred many times. This sample is drawn from a study of low-dose radiotherapy and immunotherapy resistance in tumors. Study-level background: Ipilimumab 1 mg/kg every six weeks, together with nivolumab 240 mg every two weeks, was given intravenously to patients. Primers targeting TRAV and TRBV primed first-strand cDNA, covering alpha and beta chains.

Germline CDR1 SGHTA, CDR2 FQGNSA. The CDR3 length is 15 residues. V dropped 5 bases and J dropped 1; count of bases not matched to a gene: 3. As for time point: after trial treatment. This sample's treatment: LDRT plus nivolumab, ipilimumab, low-dose cyclophosphamide and aspirin (RACIN trial). Patients eligible had advanced solid tumors without tumor-infiltrating lymphocytes. The authors ran 15 to 20 PCR cycles to amplify TCRs with a constant-region primer and V-primer adapter. Isolated mRNA underwent amplification via in vitro transcription. MiXCR, applied by TCRdb to the reads, yields one record per CDR3 protein. The data contain under 60,000 distinct CDR3 sequences, approximately 35% of them singletons.

The sample consisted of PBMCs, taken after low-dose radiotherapy plus immunotherapy. The chain is built from TRBV7-2 and TRBJ2-3, with 10 positions matching TRBD2. This sequence originates from a male donor with rectosigmoid adenocarcinoma. CDR3 protein: CASSLTSGGTDTQYF. The CDR3 coding sequence is TGTGCCAGCAGCCTTACTAGCGGGGGCACAGATACGCAGTATTTT.